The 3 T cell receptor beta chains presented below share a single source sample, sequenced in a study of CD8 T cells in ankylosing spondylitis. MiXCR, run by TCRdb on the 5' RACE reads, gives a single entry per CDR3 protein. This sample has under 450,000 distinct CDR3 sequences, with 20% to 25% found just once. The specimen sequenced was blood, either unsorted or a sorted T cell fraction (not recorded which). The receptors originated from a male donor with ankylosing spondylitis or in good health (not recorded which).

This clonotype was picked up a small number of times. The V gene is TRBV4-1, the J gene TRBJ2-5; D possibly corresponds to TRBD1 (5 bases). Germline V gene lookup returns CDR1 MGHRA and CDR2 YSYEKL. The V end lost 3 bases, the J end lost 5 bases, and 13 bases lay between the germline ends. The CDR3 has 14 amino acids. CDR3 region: CASSHIQGRETQYF. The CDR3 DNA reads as TGCGCCAGCAGCCATATTCAGGGAAGGGAGACCCAGTACTTC.

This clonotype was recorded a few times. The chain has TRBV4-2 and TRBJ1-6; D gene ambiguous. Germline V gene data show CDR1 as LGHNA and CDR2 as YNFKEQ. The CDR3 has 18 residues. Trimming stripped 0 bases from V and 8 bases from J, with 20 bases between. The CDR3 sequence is CASSQDEKRTVIYSPLHF. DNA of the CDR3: TGTGCCAGCAGCCAAGATGAGAAGAGGACGGTCATCTATTCACCCCTCCACTTT.

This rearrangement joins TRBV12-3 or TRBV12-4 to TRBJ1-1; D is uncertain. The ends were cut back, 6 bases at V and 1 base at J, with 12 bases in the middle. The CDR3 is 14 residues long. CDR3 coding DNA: TGTGCCAGCAGCCCCAGTTTGGGGAACACTGAAGCTTTCTTT. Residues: CASSPSLGNTEAFF.